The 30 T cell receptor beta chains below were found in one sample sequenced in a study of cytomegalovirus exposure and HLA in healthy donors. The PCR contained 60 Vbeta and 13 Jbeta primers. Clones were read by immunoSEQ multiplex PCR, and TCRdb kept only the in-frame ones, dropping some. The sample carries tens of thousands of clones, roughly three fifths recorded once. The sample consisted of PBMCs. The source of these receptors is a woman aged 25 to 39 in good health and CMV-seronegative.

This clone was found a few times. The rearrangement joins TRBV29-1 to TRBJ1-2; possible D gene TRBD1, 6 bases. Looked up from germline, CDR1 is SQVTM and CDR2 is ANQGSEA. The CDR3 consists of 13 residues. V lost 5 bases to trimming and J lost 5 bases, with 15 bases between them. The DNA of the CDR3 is TGCAGCGTTTACAGGGATGGGGGATATGGCTACACCTTC. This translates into CSVYRDGGYGYTF.

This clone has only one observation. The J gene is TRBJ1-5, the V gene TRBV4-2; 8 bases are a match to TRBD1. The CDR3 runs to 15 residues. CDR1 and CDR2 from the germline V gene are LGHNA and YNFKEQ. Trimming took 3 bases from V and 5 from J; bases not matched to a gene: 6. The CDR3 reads CASSQFTGGDQPQHF. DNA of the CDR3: TGTGCCAGCAGCCAGTTTACAGGGGGAGATCAGCCCCAGCATTTT.

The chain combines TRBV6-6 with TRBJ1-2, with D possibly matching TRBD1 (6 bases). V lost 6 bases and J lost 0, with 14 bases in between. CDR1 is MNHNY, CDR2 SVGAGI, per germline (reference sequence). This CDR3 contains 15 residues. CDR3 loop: CASSPGVRPNYGYTF. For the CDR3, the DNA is TGTGCCAGCAGCCCAGGGGTCAGACCTAACTATGGCTACACCTTC.

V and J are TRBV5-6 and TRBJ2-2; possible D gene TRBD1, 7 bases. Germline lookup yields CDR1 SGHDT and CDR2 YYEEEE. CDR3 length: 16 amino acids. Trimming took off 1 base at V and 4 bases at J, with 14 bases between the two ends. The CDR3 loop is CASSLRRQGGTGELFF. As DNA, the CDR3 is TGTGCCAGCAGCTTGAGGAGGCAGGGGGGCACCGGGGAGCTGTTTTTT.

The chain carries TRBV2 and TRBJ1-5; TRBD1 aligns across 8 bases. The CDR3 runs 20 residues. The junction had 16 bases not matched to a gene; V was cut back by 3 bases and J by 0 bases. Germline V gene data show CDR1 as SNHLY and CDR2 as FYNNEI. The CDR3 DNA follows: TGTGCCAGCAGTGACCCCGAAAGGACAGGGCTCCTTAATAGCAATCAGCCCCAGCATTTT. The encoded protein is CASSDPERTGLLNSNQPQHF.

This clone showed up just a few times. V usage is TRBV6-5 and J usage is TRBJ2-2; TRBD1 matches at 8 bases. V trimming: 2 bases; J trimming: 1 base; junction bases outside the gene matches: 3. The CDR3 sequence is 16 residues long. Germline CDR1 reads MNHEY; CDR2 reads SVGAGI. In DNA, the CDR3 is TGTGCCAGCAGTTACGACGGACAGGGGAACACCGGGGAGCTGTTTTTT. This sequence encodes CASSYDGQGNTGELFF.

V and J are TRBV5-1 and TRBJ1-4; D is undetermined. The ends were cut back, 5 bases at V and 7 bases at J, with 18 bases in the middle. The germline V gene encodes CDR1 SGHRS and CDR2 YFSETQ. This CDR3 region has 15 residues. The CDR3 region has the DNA TGCGCCAGCAGAAAAAGAGTCGAAATTAGTGAAAAACTGTTTTTT. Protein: CASRKRVEISEKLFF.

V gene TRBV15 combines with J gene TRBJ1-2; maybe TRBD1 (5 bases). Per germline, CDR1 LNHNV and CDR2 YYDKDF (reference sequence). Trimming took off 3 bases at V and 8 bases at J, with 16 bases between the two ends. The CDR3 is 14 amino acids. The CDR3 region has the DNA TGTGCCACCAGCAGCCACCAGGTGGAGGGGGGCTACACCTTC. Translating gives CATSSHQVEGGYTF.

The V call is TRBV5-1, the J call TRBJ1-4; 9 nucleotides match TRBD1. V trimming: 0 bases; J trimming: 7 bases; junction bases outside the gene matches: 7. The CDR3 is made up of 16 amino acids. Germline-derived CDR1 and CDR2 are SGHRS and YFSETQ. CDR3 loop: CASSLGIQGAREKLFF. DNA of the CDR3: TGCGCCAGCAGCTTGGGCATACAGGGGGCGCGTGAAAAACTGTTTTTT.

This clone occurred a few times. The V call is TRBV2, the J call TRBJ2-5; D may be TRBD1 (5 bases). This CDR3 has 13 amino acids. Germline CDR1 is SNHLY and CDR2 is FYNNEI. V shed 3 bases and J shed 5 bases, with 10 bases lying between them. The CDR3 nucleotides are TGTGCCAGCAGTGAGCAGGGAATGGAGACCCAGTACTTC. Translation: CASSEQGMETQYF.

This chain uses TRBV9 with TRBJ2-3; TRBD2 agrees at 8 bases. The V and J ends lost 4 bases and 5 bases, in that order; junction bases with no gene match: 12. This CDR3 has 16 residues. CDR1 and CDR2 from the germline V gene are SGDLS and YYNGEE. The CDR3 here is CASSTSGSPVGDTQYF. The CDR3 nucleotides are TGTGCCAGCAGCACGAGCGGGAGCCCCGTTGGAGATACGCAGTATTTT.

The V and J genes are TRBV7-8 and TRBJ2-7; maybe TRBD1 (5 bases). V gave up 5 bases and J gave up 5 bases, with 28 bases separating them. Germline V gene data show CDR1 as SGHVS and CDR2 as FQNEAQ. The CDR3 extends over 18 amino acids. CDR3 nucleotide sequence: TGTGCCAGCAGCGAGCAGGGTACCCAGCCTATACGCCTTGACGAGCAGTACTTC. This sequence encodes CASSEQGTQPIRLDEQYF.

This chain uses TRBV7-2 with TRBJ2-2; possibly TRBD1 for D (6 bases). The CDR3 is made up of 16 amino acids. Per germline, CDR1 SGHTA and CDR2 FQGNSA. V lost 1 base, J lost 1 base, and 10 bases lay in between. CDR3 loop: CASSLETGGNTGELFF. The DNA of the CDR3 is TGTGCCAGCAGCTTAGAGACAGGAGGGAACACCGGGGAGCTGTTTTTT.

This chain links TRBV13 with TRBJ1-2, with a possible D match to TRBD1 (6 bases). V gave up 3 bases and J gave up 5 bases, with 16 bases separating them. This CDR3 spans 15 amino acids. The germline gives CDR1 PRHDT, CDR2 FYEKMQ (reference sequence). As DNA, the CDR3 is TGTGCCAGCAGCTTGCCCGCGGGGAGGGGGTATGGCTACACCTTC. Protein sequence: CASSLPAGRGYGYTF.

The CDR3 region has the DNA TGTGCCAGCAGCCGGCGGGTTTCCTACGAGCAGTACTTC. Its translation is CASSRRVSYEQYF. The chain links TRBV5-4 to TRBJ2-7; perhaps TRBD2 as D (5 bases). The V and J ends lost 4 bases and 1 base respectively, with 9 bases between them. This CDR3 is built from 13 residues. CDR1 SGHNT and CDR2 YYREEE come from the germline V gene (reference sequence).

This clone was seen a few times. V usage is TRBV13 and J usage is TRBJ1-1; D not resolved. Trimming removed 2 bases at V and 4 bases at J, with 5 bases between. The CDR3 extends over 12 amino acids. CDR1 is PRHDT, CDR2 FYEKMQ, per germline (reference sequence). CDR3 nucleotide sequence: TGTGCCAGCAGCTTAACTTCCACTGAAGCTTTCTTT. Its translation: CASSLTSTEAFF.

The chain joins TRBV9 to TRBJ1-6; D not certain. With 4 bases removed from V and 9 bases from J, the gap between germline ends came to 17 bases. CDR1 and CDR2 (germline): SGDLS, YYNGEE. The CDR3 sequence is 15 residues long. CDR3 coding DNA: TGTGCCAGCAGCTTACTACTATCCAGCGGTTCACCCCTCCACTTT. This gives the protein CASSLLLSSGSPLHF.

The CDR3 region has the DNA TGTGCCAGCACCCCGCGGTTCGGGCACCTTTTGGGACTAGCGGGAGCAGATACGCAGTATTTT. Residues: CASTPRFGHLLGLAGADTQYF. This chain connects TRBV7-8 to TRBJ2-3, with TRBD2 matching 14 bases. V lost 7 bases and J lost 4; bases outside the gene matches: 22. This CDR3 has 21 residues. Per germline, CDR1 SGHVS and CDR2 FQNEAQ.

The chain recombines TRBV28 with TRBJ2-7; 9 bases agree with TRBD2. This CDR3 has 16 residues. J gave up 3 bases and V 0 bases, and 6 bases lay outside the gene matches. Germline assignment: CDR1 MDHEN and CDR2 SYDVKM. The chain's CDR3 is CASSLWGSGGVYEQYF. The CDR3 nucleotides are TGTGCCAGCAGTTTATGGGGTAGCGGGGGAGTCTACGAGCAGTACTTC.

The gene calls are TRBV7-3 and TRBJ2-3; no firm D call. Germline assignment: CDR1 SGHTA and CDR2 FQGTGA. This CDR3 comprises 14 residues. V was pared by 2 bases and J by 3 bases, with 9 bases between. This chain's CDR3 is CASSLLAITDTQYF. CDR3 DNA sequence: TGTGCCAGCAGCTTACTTGCTATTACAGATACGCAGTATTTT. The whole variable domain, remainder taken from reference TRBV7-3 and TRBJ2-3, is GAGVSQTPSNKVTEKGKYVELRCDPISGHTALYWYRQSLGQGPEFLIYFQGTGAADDSGLPNDRFFAVRPEGSVSTLKIQRTERGDSAVYLCASSLLAITDTQYFGPGTRLTVL.

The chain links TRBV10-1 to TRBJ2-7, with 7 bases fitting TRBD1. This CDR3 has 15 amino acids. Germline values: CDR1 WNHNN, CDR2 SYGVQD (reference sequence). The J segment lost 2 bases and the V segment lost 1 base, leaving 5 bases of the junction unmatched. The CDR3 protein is CASSEWPGQTYEQYF. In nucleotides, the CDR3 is TGCGCCAGCAGTGAGTGGCCGGGACAGACCTACGAGCAGTACTTC.

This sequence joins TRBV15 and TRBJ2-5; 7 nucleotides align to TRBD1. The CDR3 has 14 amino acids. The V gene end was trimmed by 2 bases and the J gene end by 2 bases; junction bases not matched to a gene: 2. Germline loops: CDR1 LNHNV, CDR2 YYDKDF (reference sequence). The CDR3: CATSRWTGQETQYF. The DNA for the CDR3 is TGTGCCACCAGCAGATGGACAGGACAAGAGACCCAGTACTTC.

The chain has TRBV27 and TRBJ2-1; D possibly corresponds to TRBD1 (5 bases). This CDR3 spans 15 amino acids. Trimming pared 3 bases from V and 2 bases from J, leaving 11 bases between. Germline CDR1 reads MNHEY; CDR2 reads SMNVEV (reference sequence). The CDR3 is CASSLNQGPYNEQFF. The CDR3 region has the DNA TGTGCCAGCAGTTTGAATCAGGGCCCCTACAATGAGCAGTTCTTC.

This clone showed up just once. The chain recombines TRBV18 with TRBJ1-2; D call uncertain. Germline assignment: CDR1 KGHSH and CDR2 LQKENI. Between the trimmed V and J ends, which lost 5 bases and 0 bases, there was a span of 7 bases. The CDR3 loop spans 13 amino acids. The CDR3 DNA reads TGTGCCAGCTCAGCCGGGGCTAACTATGGCTACACCTTC. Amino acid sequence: CASSAGANYGYTF. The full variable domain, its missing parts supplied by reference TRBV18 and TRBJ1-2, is NAGVMQNPRHLVRRRGQEARLRCSPMKGHSHVYWYRQLPEEGLKFMVYLQKENIIDESGMPKERFSAEFPKEGPSILRIQQVVRGDSAAYFCASSAGANYGYTFGSGTRLTVV.

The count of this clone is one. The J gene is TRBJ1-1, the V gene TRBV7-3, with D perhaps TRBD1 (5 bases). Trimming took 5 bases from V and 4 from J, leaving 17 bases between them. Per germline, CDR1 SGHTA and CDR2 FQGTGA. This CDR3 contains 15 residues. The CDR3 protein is CASSPRGGVGTEAFF. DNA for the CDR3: TGTGCCAGCAGCCCCCGGGGGGGGGTGGGCACTGAAGCTTTCTTT.

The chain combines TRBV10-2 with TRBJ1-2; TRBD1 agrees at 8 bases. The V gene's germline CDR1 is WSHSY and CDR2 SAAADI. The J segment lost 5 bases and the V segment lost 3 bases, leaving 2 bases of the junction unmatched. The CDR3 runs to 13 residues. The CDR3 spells CASSEQGGYGYTF. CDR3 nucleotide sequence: TGCGCCAGCAGTGAACAGGGGGGGTATGGCTACACCTTC.

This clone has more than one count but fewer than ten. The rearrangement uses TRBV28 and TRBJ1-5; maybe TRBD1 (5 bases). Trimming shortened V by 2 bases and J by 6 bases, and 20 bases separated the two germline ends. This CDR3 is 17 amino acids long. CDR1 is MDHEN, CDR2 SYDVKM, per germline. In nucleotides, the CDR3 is TGTGCCAGCAGTTTAGCGGGTTCGGGGGGGGTAAGTCAGCCCCAGCATTTT. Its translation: CASSLAGSGGVSQPQHF.

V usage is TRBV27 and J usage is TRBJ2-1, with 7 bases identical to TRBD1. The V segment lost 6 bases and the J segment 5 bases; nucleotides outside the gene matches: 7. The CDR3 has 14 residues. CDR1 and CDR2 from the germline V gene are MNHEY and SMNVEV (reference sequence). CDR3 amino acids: CASRKQGSNNEQFF. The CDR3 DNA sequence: TGTGCCAGCAGGAAACAGGGGAGCAACAATGAGCAGTTCTTC.

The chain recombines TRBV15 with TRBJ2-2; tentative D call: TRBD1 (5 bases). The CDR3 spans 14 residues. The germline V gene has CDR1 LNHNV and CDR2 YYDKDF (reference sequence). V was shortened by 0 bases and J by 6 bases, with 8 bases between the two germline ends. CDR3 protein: CATSRDQGSGELFF. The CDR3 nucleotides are TGTGCCACCAGCAGAGATCAGGGCTCCGGGGAGCTGTTTTTT.

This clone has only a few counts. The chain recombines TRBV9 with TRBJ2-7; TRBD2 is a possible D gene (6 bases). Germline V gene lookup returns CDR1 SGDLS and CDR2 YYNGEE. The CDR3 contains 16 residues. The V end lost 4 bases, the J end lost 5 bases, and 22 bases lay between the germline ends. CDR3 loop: CASSPGLSGRRDEQYF. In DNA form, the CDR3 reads TGTGCCAGCAGCCCCGGACTAAGCGGGCGCCGGGACGAGCAGTACTTC.